The next 22 T cell receptor beta chains were all read from a single sample in a study of blood T cell repertoires in COVID-19. Method: immunoSEQ multiplex PCR; TCRdb's copy keeps in-frame clones and lacks some. Among 55,000 to 85,000 clones, roughly 77% were seen once, and the ten largest hold around 0.91%. Material: peripheral blood. Receptors were obtained from a woman aged 70-85 years with acute or convalescent COVID-19.

Of note for this clone: One end of the junction is discordant with germline, which a read error may explain. J is TRBJ2-7 and V is TRBV6-2 or TRBV6-3; 13 bases align to TRBD2. The CDR3 covers 13 residues. The V gene's germline CDR1 is MNHEY and CDR2 SVGEGT. This CDR3 reads CASSLSGTSGVHF. Here the CDR3 DNA reads TGTGCCAGCAGTCTCTCCGGGACTAGCGGGGTTCACTTC.

J is TRBJ2-3 and V is TRBV6-5, with 9 nucleotides matching TRBD2. The CDR3 is 14 amino acids. Germline V CDR1 and CDR2: MNHEY, SVGAGI. J was trimmed by 6 bases and V by 10 bases; bases with no gene match: 11. CDR3 residues: CATRSAGGPDTQYF. In DNA, the CDR3 is TGTGCCACCAGGTCAGCGGGGGGCCCTGATACGCAGTATTTT.

This clone was recorded only once. The chain uses TRBV28 and TRBJ1-5; no definite D call. CDR3 length: 14 amino acids. The V and J ends lost 3 bases and 3 bases respectively, with 9 bases between them. The V gene's germline CDR1 is MDHEN and CDR2 SYDVKM. The CDR3 DNA sequence: TGTGCCAGCAGTTTGTGGCAGTCCAATCAGCCCCAGCATTTT. This codes for CASSLWQSNQPQHF.

The V and J genes are TRBV18 and TRBJ2-7, with TRBD2 identical over 13 bases. Germline CDR1 reads KGHSH; CDR2 reads LQKENI. The junction had 3 bases not matched to a gene; V was cut back by 4 bases and J by 3 bases. This CDR3 is built from 15 residues. DNA of the CDR3: TGTGCCAGCTCACATGGACTAGCGGGGGACTACGAGCAGTACTTC. Its translation: CASSHGLAGDYEQYF.

The chain is built from TRBV19 and TRBJ1-5, with TRBD1 identical over 8 bases. The CDR3 consists of 15 residues. Per the germline V gene, CDR1 is LNHDA and CDR2 is SQIVND (reference sequence). V was clipped by 3 bases and J by 6 bases; unmatched bases: 7. CDR3 DNA: TGTGCCAGTAGTATGGTCAGGGGGCTAGGTCAGCCCCAGCATTTT. This encodes CASSMVRGLGQPQHF.

This chain uses TRBV7-6 with TRBJ2-2, with D possibly TRBD1 on 6 matching bases. The CDR3 contains 13 residues. The V gene's germline CDR1 is SGHVS and CDR2 FNYEAQ. V lost 5 bases and J lost 3, with 7 bases in between. CDR3 bases: TGTGCCAGCAGCCGGACAGACACCGGGGAGCTGTTTTTT. This sequence encodes CASSRTDTGELFF.

The V gene is TRBV5-6, the J gene TRBJ1-4; D unresolved. The CDR3 runs 13 residues. The germline V gene has CDR1 SGHDT and CDR2 YYEEEE. V shed 5 bases and J shed 5 bases, with 10 bases lying between them. The CDR3 DNA sequence: TGTGCCAGCAGTCAGGATAACAATGAAAAACTGTTTTTT. It codes for CASSQDNNEKLFF.

The V call is TRBV10-3, the J call TRBJ1-1, with D possibly being TRBD1 (5 bases). Germline V gene data show CDR1 as ENHRY and CDR2 as SYGVKD. V was cut by 4 bases and J by 2 bases, with 11 bases left in between. The CDR3 is 14 residues long. The DNA of the CDR3 is TGTGCCATCAGTGCCCAGGGAGGCAACACTGAAGCTTTCTTT. Its translation is CAISAQGGNTEAFF.

The genes are TRBV4-1 and TRBJ1-1, with D perhaps TRBD1 (5 bases). This CDR3 spans 13 amino acids. The ends were cut back, 0 bases at V and 7 bases at J, with 9 bases in the middle. CDR1 MGHRA and CDR2 YSYEKL come from the germline V gene. The CDR3 DNA follows: TGCGCCAGCAGCCAAGAGGGTCAGGGTGAAGCTTTCTTT. It yields the protein CASSQEGQGEAFF.

This chain connects TRBV11-3 to TRBJ2-3, with D hard to call. V lost 3 bases and J 4 bases, leaving 11 bases between the germline ends. CDR1 is SGHNT, CDR2 YENEEA, per germline. This CDR3 spans 14 amino acids. The CDR3 protein is CASSLTRSADTQYF. The CDR3 bases are TGTGCCAGCAGCTTGACTCGATCCGCAGATACGCAGTATTTT.

The chain is built from TRBV30 and TRBJ1-1; TRBD1 is a possible D gene (6 bases). The CDR3 consists of 14 residues. Trimming left V 3 bases short and J 0 bases short, with 11 bases between. The V gene's germline CDR1 is GTSNPN and CDR2 SVGIG (reference sequence). The CDR3 DNA sequence: TGTGCCTGGAGAGCGACAGGAGTGAACACTGAAGCTTTCTTT. Translated: CAWRATGVNTEAFF. Using reference TRBV30 and TRBJ1-1 for the parts outside the CDR3, the full variable domain is SQTIHQWPATLVQPVGSPLSLECTVEGTSNPNLYWYRQAAGRGLQLLFYSVGIGQISSEVPQNLSASRPQDRQFILSSKKLLLSDSGFYLCAWRATGVNTEAFFGQGTRLTVV.

This clone was seen only once. V is TRBV18 and J is TRBJ2-1; no clear D gene. V was shortened by 0 bases and J by 4 bases, with 7 bases between the two germline ends. CDR1 and CDR2 (germline): KGHSH, LQKENI. The CDR3 totals 14 residues. This CDR3 reads CASSPPAGYNEQFF. DNA for the CDR3: TGTGCCAGCTCACCACCCGCCGGGTACAATGAGCAGTTCTTC.

The J gene is TRBJ1-1, the V gene TRBV28, with unresolved D. This CDR3 region has 12 residues. Germline V CDR1 and CDR2: MDHEN, SYDVKM. Trimming removed 1 base from V and 11 bases from J, with 11 bases in between. The CDR3 region has the DNA TGTGCCAGCAGTTTATCCTCAGGCGCGGCTTTCTTT. Translation gives CASSLSSGAAFF.

This chain connects TRBV10-3 to TRBJ2-1, with 11 bases aligning to TRBD1. V dropped 7 bases and J dropped 8; count of bases not matched to a gene: 4. This CDR3 is built from 13 residues. CDR1 is ENHRY, CDR2 SYGVKD, per germline. The CDR3 DNA is TGTGCCATCACCTGGGACAGGGGGGATGAGCAGTTCTTC. Residues: CAITWDRGDEQFF.

The CDR3 DNA is TGTGCCAGCAGCTTATACGCTTTGACAGCCCAAAAACTGGGTTCACCCCTCCACTTT. The encoded protein is CASSLYALTAQKLGSPLHF. The gene calls are TRBV7-2 and TRBJ1-6, with a weak D call TRBD1 (5 bases). This CDR3 spans 19 amino acids. V was cut by 2 bases and J by 9 bases, with 26 bases left in between. Germline CDR1 and CDR2: SGHTA and FQGNSA.

The rearrangement links TRBV6-2 or TRBV6-3 to TRBJ2-3; weak D call: TRBD1 (5 bases). Between the trimmed V and J ends, which lost 2 bases and 4 bases, there was a span of 25 bases. The CDR3 runs 19 residues. From germline, CDR1 is MNHEY and CDR2 SVGEGT. In nucleotides, the CDR3 is TGTGCCAGCAGTTACGTCTCCGGGTGGGGCGCTTCTTTCGCAGATACGCAGTATTTT. Encoded protein: CASSYVSGWGASFADTQYF.

This chain joins TRBV7-9 and TRBJ2-1; TRBD2 might be the D (6 bases). This CDR3 spans 16 amino acids. The V gene lost 5 bases and the J gene lost 0 bases, with 14 bases spanning the gap. Looked up from germline, CDR1 is SEHNR and CDR2 is FQNEAQ (reference sequence). The DNA of the CDR3 is TGTGCCAGCAGCCCCCTAGCGTTTAGCTCCTACAATGAGCAGTTCTTC. This codes for CASSPLAFSSYNEQFF.

The rearrangement joins TRBV5-1 to TRBJ1-3; D might be TRBD1 (5 bases). The CDR3 has 13 amino acids. Germline V gene data show CDR1 as SGHRS and CDR2 as YFSETQ. V shed 5 bases and J shed 2 bases, with 8 bases lying between them. The CDR3 DNA reads as TGCGCCAGCAGGAGCAGGGCTGGAAACACCATATATTTT. It translates to CASRSRAGNTIYF.

This clone appeared a few times. The rearrangement joins TRBV7-2 to TRBJ2-1, with D possibly being TRBD2 (5 bases). Trimming stripped 0 bases from V and 7 bases from J, with 13 bases between. This CDR3 comprises 15 residues. CDR1 and CDR2 from the germline V gene are SGHTA and FQGNSA. The CDR3 DNA is TGTGCCAGCAGCTTAGCTGGGAGCCCCTGGAATGAGCAGTTCTTC. Translating gives CASSLAGSPWNEQFF.

The gene calls are TRBV19 and TRBJ2-3; TRBD2 matches 12 bases. The CDR3 contains 16 residues. V lost 4 bases to trimming and J lost 0 bases; unmatched junction nucleotides: 2. Germline V gene data show CDR1 as LNHDA and CDR2 as SQIVND (reference sequence). The CDR3 DNA reads TGTGCCAGTAGTAGGACTAGCGGGATTAGCACAGATACGCAGTATTTT. This gives the protein CASSRTSGISTDTQYF.

There are a few counts of this clone. This chain uses TRBV5-1 with TRBJ1-2; a weak D match, TRBD1 (6 bases). V was cut by 2 bases and J by 3 bases, with 11 bases left in between. This CDR3 is built from 14 residues. The germline V gene has CDR1 SGHRS and CDR2 YFSETQ. CDR3 DNA: TGCGCCAGCAGCTTAGCTAGACAGGACTATGGCTACACCTTC. Its protein product is CASSLARQDYGYTF.

The gene calls are TRBV29-1 and TRBJ1-1; TRBD1 aligns across 7 bases. This CDR3 comprises 11 residues. With 5 bases clipped from V and 7 bases from J, the junction kept 4 bases outside the gene matches. Germline-derived CDR1 and CDR2 are SQVTM and ANQGSEA. For the CDR3, the DNA is TGCAGCGTTTTGACAGGGAGTGAAGCTTTCTTT. It encodes CSVLTGSEAFF. Full variable domain (remainder filled in from reference TRBV29-1 and TRBJ1-1): SAVISQKPSRDICQRGTSLTIQCQVDSQVTMMFWYRQQPGQSLTLIATANQGSEATYESGFVIDKFPISRPNLTFSTLTVSNMSPEDSSIYLCSVLTGSEAFFGQGTRLTVV.